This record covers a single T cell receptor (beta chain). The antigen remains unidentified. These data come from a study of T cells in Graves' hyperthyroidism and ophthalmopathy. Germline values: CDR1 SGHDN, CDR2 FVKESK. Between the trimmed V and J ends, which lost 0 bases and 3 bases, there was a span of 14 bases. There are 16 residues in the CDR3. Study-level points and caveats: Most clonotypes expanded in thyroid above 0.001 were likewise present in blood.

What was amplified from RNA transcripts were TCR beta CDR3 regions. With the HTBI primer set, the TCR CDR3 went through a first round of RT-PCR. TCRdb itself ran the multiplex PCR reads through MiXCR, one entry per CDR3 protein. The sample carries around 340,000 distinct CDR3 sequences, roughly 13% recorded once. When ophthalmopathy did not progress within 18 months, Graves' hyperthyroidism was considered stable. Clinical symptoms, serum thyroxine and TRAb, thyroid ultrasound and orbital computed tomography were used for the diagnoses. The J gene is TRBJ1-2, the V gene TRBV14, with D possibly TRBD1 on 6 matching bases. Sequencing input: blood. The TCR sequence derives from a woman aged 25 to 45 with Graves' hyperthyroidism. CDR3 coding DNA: TGTGCCAGCAGCCAAGACAGGGGCACTATAGACTATGGCTACACCTTC. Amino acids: CASSQDRGTIDYGYTF. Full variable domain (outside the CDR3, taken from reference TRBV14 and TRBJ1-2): EAGVTQFPSHSVIEKGQTVTLRCDPISGHDNLYWYRRVMGKEIKFLLHFVKESKQDESGMPNNRFLAERTGGTYSTLKVQPAELEDSGVYFCASSQDRGTIDYGYTFGSGTRLTVV.